Below are 23 T cell receptor beta chains sequenced from a single sample in a study of T cell responses to AZD1222 COVID-19 vaccine. Sequencing used immunoSEQ multiplex PCR; TCRdb keeps in-frame clones, though not all of them. The data hold some 150,000 clones, with over 80% observed a single time. The sequencing used peripheral blood, collected 28 days after the second AZD1222 dose. Receptors originate from an adult who received the AZD1222 COVID-19 vaccine.

This clone was seen a single time. This sequence joins TRBV4-3 and TRBJ1-2, with D unclear. In germline, CDR1 is LGHNA, CDR2 YSLEER. V was trimmed by 0 bases and J by 5 bases, leaving 7 bases between them. CDR3 length equals 13 residues. The DNA for the CDR3 is TGCGCCAGCAGCCAAGATGCCCAGTATGGCTACACCTTC. Translated, it gives CASSQDAQYGYTF.

The chain combines TRBV30 with TRBJ1-3; TRBD1 matches 8 bases. This CDR3 contains 15 residues. Germline trimming cut 4 bases from V and 10 bases from J; bases unmatched to any gene: 15. From germline, CDR1 is GTSNPN and CDR2 SVGIG (reference sequence). The CDR3 loop reads CAWTEPGGYPWTIYF. CDR3 in DNA: TGTGCCTGGACCGAGCCAGGGGGCTACCCGTGGACCATATATTTT.

The gene calls are TRBV10-3 and TRBJ1-5; TRBD1 matches 9 bases. The length of the CDR3 is 15 residues. Losses at the gene ends were 10 bases for V and 4 bases for J; bases not matched to a gene: 11. CDR1 is ENHRY and CDR2 is SYGVKD in the germline V gene. This chain's CDR3 is CATTPDRGRNQPQHF. The CDR3 nucleotides read TGTGCCACCACGCCGGACAGGGGTAGAAATCAGCCCCAGCATTTT.

Comments on this clone: The same CDR3 arises from other DNA sequences in this sample as well. The chain couples TRBV6-2 or TRBV6-3 to TRBJ2-7; 7 bases line up with TRBD1. CDR1 and CDR2 (germline): MNHEY, SVGEGT. CDR3 length: 12 amino acids. With V trimmed by 6 bases and J by 3 bases, 2 bases remained unmatched. Here the CDR3 reads CASSRDSYEQYF. The CDR3 DNA reads as TGTGCCAGCAGCCGGGACAGCTACGAGCAGTACTTC.

This chain joins TRBV6-2 or TRBV6-3 and TRBJ1-5; D possibly corresponds to TRBD1 (5 bases). The ends were cut back, 6 bases at V and 4 bases at J, with 13 bases in the middle. CDR3 size: 14 residues. CDR1 and CDR2 (germline): MNHEY, SVGEGT. The CDR3 region has the DNA TGTGCCAGCAGACCTACAGGCTCTAATCAGCCCCAGCATTTT. Amino acid sequence: CASRPTGSNQPQHF.

The rearrangement joins TRBV6-5 to TRBJ1-1, with 7 bases matching TRBD1. The trim removed 10 bases at V and 1 base at J, leaving 9 bases unmatched. CDR1 MNHEY and CDR2 SVGAGI come from the germline V gene. This CDR3 is 14 amino acids long. DNA for the CDR3: TGTGCCATCCTAGACAGGGTGGGGAACACTGAAGCTTTCTTT. It is translated as CAILDRVGNTEAFF.

The table lists this clone with a few counts. The chain links TRBV4-1 to TRBJ2-2; TRBD1 matches at 7 bases. J lost 2 bases, V lost 6 bases, and 6 bases had no gene match. This CDR3 is built from 15 residues. Germline assignment: CDR1 MGHRA and CDR2 YSYEKL. CDR3 sequence reads: CASSPTGVNTGELFF. The CDR3 DNA follows: TGCGCCAGCAGTCCTACAGGGGTAAACACCGGGGAGCTGTTTTTT.

V gene TRBV10-3 combines with J gene TRBJ1-4; D uncertain. The CDR3 is made up of 13 amino acids. V was pared by 2 bases and J by 8 bases, with 9 bases between. Germline CDR1 is ENHRY and CDR2 is SYGVKD. As DNA, the CDR3 is TGTGCCATCAGTGAGGTGAGATGGGAAAAACTGTTTTTT. Translation gives CAISEVRWEKLFF.

V gene TRBV7-9 combines with J gene TRBJ1-3; D not certain. Between the trimmed V and J ends, which lost 6 bases and 3 bases, there was a span of 21 bases. The CDR3 has 17 residues. CDR1 and CDR2 (germline): SEHNR, FQNEAQ (reference sequence). The CDR3 sequence: CASSLPSGSLSGNTIYF. As DNA, the CDR3 is TGTGCCAGCAGTCTCCCAAGTGGGTCCTTAAGTGGAAACACCATATATTTT.

This chain connects TRBV29-1 to TRBJ2-3; D is undetermined. This CDR3 is 12 amino acids long. Per germline, CDR1 SQVTM and CDR2 ANQGSEA. The CDR3 loop is CTCEAAGDTQYF. The CDR3, as DNA: TGCACTTGCGAGGCGGCTGGAGATACGCAGTATTTT.

This chain links TRBV28 with TRBJ1-5; 10 bases line up with TRBD1. CDR1 and CDR2 from the germline V gene are MDHEN and SYDVKM. This CDR3 is 15 amino acids long. With V trimmed by 4 bases and J by 4 bases, 4 bases remained unmatched. This CDR3 reads CASSSLGQGNQPQHF. CDR3 nucleotide sequence: TGTGCCAGCAGTTCATTGGGACAGGGGAATCAGCCCCAGCATTTT. Drawing the rest from reference TRBV28 and TRBJ1-5, the complete variable domain is DVKVTQSSRYLVKRTGEKVFLECVQDMDHENMFWYRQDPGLGLRLIYFSYDVKMKEKGDIPEGYSVSREKKERFSLILESASTNQTSMYLCASSSLGQGNQPQHFGDGTRLSIL.

The chain is built from TRBV5-1 and TRBJ2-5, with TRBD2 identical over 9 bases. The CDR3 totals 14 residues. Trimming at V came to 3 bases and at J to 7 bases, leaving 7 bases not matched to a gene. Germline CDR1 reads SGHRS; CDR2 reads YFSETQ. CDR3 sequence (DNA): TGCGCCAGCAGCTCGACTAGCGGAGCAGGGACCCAGTACTTC. Translating gives CASSSTSGAGTQYF.

The chain couples TRBV2 to TRBJ2-1; D is ambiguous. The V end was cut by 6 bases, the J end by 5 bases, with 14 bases between. Germline-derived CDR1 and CDR2 are SNHLY and FYNNEI. The CDR3 runs to 14 residues. This CDR3 reads CASRADWTDNEQFF. The CDR3 bases are TGTGCCAGCAGAGCTGACTGGACGGACAATGAGCAGTTCTTC.

V is TRBV5-1 and J is TRBJ1-1; maybe TRBD1 (6 bases). The CDR3 is 14 amino acids. From germline, CDR1 is SGHRS and CDR2 YFSETQ. The V end lost 3 bases, the J end lost 1 base, and 10 bases lay between the germline ends. CDR3 sequence: CASSSLDRNTEAFF. CDR3 DNA: TGCGCCAGCAGCTCCTTGGACAGGAACACTGAAGCTTTCTTT.

CDR3 amino acids: CASSPPGTDTQYF. CDR3 nucleotide sequence: TGTGCCAGCAGTCCTCCCGGGACAGATACGCAGTATTTT. The rearrangement uses TRBV28 and TRBJ2-3; D ambiguous. This CDR3 spans 13 amino acids. Germline assignment: CDR1 MDHEN and CDR2 SYDVKM. V shed 5 bases and J shed 3 bases, with 9 bases lying between them.

The rearrangement joins TRBV28 to TRBJ1-1, with D possibly TRBD1 on 6 matching bases. V was clipped by 6 bases and J by 4 bases, with 18 bases between them. The length of the CDR3 is 15 residues. Germline V lookup: CDR1 MDHEN, CDR2 SYDVKM. This CDR3 is CASSQMRGTSTEAFF. The CDR3 nucleotides read TGTGCCAGCAGCCAGATGAGGGGGACGAGCACTGAAGCTTTCTTT.

The chain couples TRBV2 to TRBJ1-1; TRBD1 matches at 8 bases. The CDR3 consists of 12 residues. The trim removed 8 bases at V and 1 base at J, leaving 0 bases unmatched. Germline CDR1 is SNHLY and CDR2 is FYNNEI. This CDR3 reads CASGQGNTEAFF. In DNA, the CDR3 is TGTGCCAGCGGACAGGGGAACACTGAAGCTTTCTTT. Full variable domain (missing parts from reference TRBV2 and TRBJ1-1): EPEVTQTPSHQVTQMGQEVILRCVPISNHLYFYWYRQILGQKVEFLVSFYNNEISEKSEIFDDQFSVERPDGSNFTLKIRSTKLEDSAMYFCASGQGNTEAFFGQGTRLTVV.

This clone was counted only a few times. The CDR3 reads CASSPRTGIYEQYF. CDR3 in DNA: TGTGCCAGCAGTCCGCGGACAGGGATCTACGAGCAGTACTTC. The chain joins TRBV27 to TRBJ2-7; TRBD1 aligns across 8 bases. The V and J ends lost 5 bases and 3 bases, in that order; junction bases with no gene match: 6. The V gene's germline CDR1 is MNHEY and CDR2 SMNVEV (reference sequence). The length of the CDR3 is 14 residues.

V and J are TRBV24-1 and TRBJ2-6; D not resolved. CDR1 and CDR2 (germline): KGHDR, SFDVKD. Trimming stripped 0 bases from V and 0 bases from J, with 5 bases between. This CDR3 has 16 residues. The CDR3 nucleotides read TGTGCCACCAGTGATTTGCAAAGCTCTGGGGCCAACGTCCTGACTTTC. As protein: CATSDLQSSGANVLTF.

The genes are TRBV19 and TRBJ1-5; 8 bases fit TRBD1. J lost 6 bases, V lost 3 bases, and 4 bases had no gene match. CDR1 and CDR2 from the germline V gene are LNHDA and SQIVND (reference sequence). This CDR3 has 14 residues. DNA of the CDR3: TGTGCCAGTAGTATTGGGACAGGATCTCAGCCCCAGCATTTT. Translating gives CASSIGTGSQPQHF.

V gene TRBV6-5 combines with J gene TRBJ2-2; weak D call: TRBD2 (5 bases). The CDR3 runs to 15 residues. Between the trimmed V and J ends, which lost 0 bases and 4 bases, there was a span of 9 bases. Germline CDR1 reads MNHEY; CDR2 reads SVGAGI. CDR3 amino acids: CASSYSGVVTGELFF. In DNA form, the CDR3 reads TGTGCCAGCAGTTACTCGGGAGTAGTCACCGGGGAGCTGTTTTTT.

This chain links TRBV29-1 with TRBJ1-5; D is possibly TRBD1 (5 bases). The V end lost 6 bases, the J end lost 0 bases, and 15 bases lay between the germline ends. CDR1 is SQVTM and CDR2 is ANQGSEA in the germline V gene. This CDR3 spans 15 amino acids. CDR3 in amino acids: CSVRSGTDSNQPQHF. The DNA for the CDR3 is TGCAGCGTCCGATCAGGGACGGATAGCAATCAGCCCCAGCATTTT.

The chain couples TRBV18 to TRBJ2-1; TRBD1 might be the D (5 bases). Per the germline V gene, CDR1 is KGHSH and CDR2 is LQKENI. Trimming shortened V by 2 bases and J by 5 bases, and 16 bases separated the two germline ends. The CDR3 length is 16 residues. This CDR3 reads CASSPVISRTNNEQFF. The CDR3 DNA reads as TGTGCCAGCTCACCAGTGATTAGCAGGACAAACAATGAGCAGTTCTTC. The full variable domain, completed using reference TRBV18 and TRBJ2-1, is NAGVMQNPRHLVRRRGQEARLRCSPMKGHSHVYWYRQLPEEGLKFMVYLQKENIIDESGMPKERFSAEFPKEGPSILRIQQVVRGDSAAYFCASSPVISRTNNEQFFGPGTRLTVL.